This T cell receptor (beta chain) was obtained from a study of blood T cell repertoires in COVID-19. In the study overall: The cDNA or gDNA used as material had been derived from T cells, B-cell-depleted T cells, or PBMCs.

Original handling: The assay estimated nucleated cells by amplifying reference gene primers. Repertoires were generated with immunoSEQ multiplex PCR, while TCRdb's copy carries only in-frame clones and drops some. V, J and clone size are those of that table, while D and trimming were read from the DNA. The sample has 180,000 or so clones, about 85% seen once; the top ten hold 15% to 20%. The CDR3 totals 13 residues. The germline V gene has CDR1 SGHRS and CDR2 YFSETQ. V was clipped by 4 bases and J by 7 bases; unmatched bases: 4. The TCR sequence derives from a person aged 65-85 years with COVID-19, enrolled during active disease. The sequenced material came from peripheral blood. This sequence joins TRBV5-1 and TRBJ2-2; 7 nucleotides agree with TRBD1. The CDR3 DNA is TGCGCCAGCAGCCTGCGGACAGGCGGGGAGCTGTTTTTT. This codes for CASSLRTGGELFF.